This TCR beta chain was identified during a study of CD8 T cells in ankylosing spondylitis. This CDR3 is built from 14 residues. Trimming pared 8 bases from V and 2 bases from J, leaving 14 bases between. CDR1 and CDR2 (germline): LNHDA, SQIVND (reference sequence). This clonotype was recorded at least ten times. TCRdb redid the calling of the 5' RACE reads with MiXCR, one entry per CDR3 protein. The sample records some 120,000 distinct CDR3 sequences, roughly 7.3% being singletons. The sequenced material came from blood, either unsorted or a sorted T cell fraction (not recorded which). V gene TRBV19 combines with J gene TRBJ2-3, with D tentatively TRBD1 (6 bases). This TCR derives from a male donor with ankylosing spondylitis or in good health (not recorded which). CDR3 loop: CASSENRVTDTQYF. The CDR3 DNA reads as TGTGCCAGTTCGGAGAACAGGGTCACAGATACGCAGTATTTT.